This T cell receptor (beta chain) was found in a study of blood T cell repertoires in COVID-19 (dated by TCRdb to between 2020 and 2021). Broadly, across the study: The collaborator samples originated in the United States, Italy and Spain and spanned the acute and convalescent phases of COVID-19. The prospective study material was composed of cDNA or gDNA derived from T cells, B-cell-depleted T cells, or PBMCs. Deeply sampled blood TCRbeta repertoires from subjects exposed to, actively infected with, or recovered from COVID-19 were included in the dataset. The repertoires were released in a freely available public database intended as a resource for research on the immune response to SARS-CoV-2. Samples came from the ongoing ImmuneRACE study (first 160 participants) plus 1,254 subjects from 6 global collaborators. Nearly every sample came with metadata listing a de-identified subject ID, COVID-19 status, age in years and sex. HLA class I and class II types, where available, came from metadata supplied by the sample provider rather than from assay-based typing.

The immunoSEQ Assay, a bias-controlled multiplex PCR, was used to amplify TCRbeta CDR3 regions from genomic DNA. The authors' analysis ran thus. Within the assay, amplification of reference gene primers was used to estimate how many nucleated cells each sample contained. To quantify the absolute abundance of each unique TCRbeta CDR3 rearrangement, sequence reads were collapsed and filtered. For each sample, productive Simpson clonality was calculated as the square root of Simpson's diversity index over productive rearrangements. TCRdb re-hosts the immuneACCESS table, in-frame sequences only. Its copies lack some clones; in the studies checked, an unresolved V gene accounts for under half of them, and the cause for the rest is not known. The V and J calls and the clone size are those of that table, but D and trimming were determined from the DNA. This sample comprises nearly 80,000 clones, over 80% of them detected only once. Of the sample, around 5.8% falls within the top ten clones.

The germline V gene (reference sequence) specifies SEHNR as CDR1 and FQNEAQ as CDR2. The CDR3 numbers 16 residues from cysteine through phenylalanine. Only the CDR3 DNA is retained, 48 bases long and in frame from the first base. Here V drops 0 bases and J drops 8 bases, and the junction holds 9 bases not matched to any gene. Whole blood was collected in K2EDTA tubes by collaborating institutions according to the institutions' own protocols. For TCRbeta analysis, collaborators shipped samples as frozen whole blood, isolated PBMCs, or DNA extracted from either of those sample types. Beyond this particular receptor, the publication reports: The amount of clinical and demographic metadata varied by source and participant and was provided uncurated.

Notes on this clone: Its antigen remains undetermined. No qualities accompany the bases; no much larger clone lies one base away.

The sequenced material came from peripheral blood. The sequence is built from TRBV7-9 and TRBJ1-4; TRBD1 fits 7 bases in the junction. The clonotype comes from a man aged 55-75 years with active or convalescent COVID-19. The CDR3 here reads CASSLALGTGDEKLFF. The DNA is TGTGCCAGCAGCTTAGCGCTCGGTACAGGGGACGAAAAACTGTTTTTT.